The clone carrying this T cell receptor (beta chain) was counted only a few times. Its matching antigen is unknown. The sample is drawn from a study of human T cells and chemical hapten exposure. One entry per CDR3 protein, called by TCRdb with MiXCR from the RACE reads. The repertoire has roughly 190,000 distinct CDR3 sequences, around 22% of them found once; the top ten carry approximately 6.4%. Study-level results: Clustering by CDR3 similarity yielded significantly more large clusters from expanded TCRs than controls.

As to time point: patch test 1, 2 weeks after DPC sensitization. Treatment described: therapeutic diphenylcyclopropenone sensitization with weekly scalp DPC. Sequenced material: whole blood, taken in connection with sensitization to the hapten diphenylcyclopropenone (DPC). The sequence was collected from a woman in her forties or fifties with alopecia areata. Some clones in this sample may be carry-over from other donors' samples.

The CDR3: CASSKRETDTQYF. CDR3 DNA: TGTGCCAGCAGTAAGCGGGAGACGGATACGCAGTATTTT. This chain joins TRBV7-2 and TRBJ2-3, with 8 bases that match TRBD2. CDR1 and CDR2 from the germline V gene are SGHTA and FQGNSA. V lost 6 bases and J lost 6; bases outside the gene matches: 5. The CDR3 is 13 amino acids.